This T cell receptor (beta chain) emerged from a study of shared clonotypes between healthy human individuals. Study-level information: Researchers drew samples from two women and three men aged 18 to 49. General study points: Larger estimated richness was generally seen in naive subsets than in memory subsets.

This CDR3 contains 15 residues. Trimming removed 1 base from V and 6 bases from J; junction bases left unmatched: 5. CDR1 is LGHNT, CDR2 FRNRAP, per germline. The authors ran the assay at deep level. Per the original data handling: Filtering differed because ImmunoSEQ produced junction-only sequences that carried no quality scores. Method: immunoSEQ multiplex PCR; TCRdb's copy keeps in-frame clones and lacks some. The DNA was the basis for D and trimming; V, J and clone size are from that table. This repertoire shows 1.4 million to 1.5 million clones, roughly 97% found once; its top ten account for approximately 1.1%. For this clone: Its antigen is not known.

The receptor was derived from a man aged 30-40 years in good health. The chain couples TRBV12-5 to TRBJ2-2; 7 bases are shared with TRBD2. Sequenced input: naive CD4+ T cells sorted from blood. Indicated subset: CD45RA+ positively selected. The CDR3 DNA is TGTGCTAGTGGTTTGGACGGGACTACACCCGGGGAGCTGTTTTTT. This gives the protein CASGLDGTTPGELFF. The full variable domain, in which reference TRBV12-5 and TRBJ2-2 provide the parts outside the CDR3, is DARVTQTPRHKVTEMGQEVTMRCQPILGHNTVFWYRQTMMQGLELLAYFRNRAPLDDSGMPKDRFSAEMPDATLATLKIQPSEPRDSAVYFCASGLDGTTPGELFFGEGSRLTVL.